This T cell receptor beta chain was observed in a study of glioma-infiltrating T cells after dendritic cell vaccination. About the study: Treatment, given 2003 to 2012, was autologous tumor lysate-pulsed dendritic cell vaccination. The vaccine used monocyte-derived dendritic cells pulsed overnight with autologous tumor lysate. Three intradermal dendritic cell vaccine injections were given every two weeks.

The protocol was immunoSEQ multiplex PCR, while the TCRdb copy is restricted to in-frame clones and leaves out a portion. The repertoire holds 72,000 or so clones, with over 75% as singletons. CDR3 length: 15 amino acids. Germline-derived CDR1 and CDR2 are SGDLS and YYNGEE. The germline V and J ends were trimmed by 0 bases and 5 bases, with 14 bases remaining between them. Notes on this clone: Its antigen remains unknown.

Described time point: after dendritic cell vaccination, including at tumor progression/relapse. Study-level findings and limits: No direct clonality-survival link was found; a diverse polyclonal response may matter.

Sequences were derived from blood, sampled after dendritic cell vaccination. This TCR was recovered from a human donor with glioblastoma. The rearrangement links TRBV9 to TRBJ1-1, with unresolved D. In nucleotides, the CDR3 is TGTGCCAGCAGCGTAGTCCCGGGGAGCGGGACTGAAGCTTTCTTT. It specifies CASSVVPGSGTEAFF. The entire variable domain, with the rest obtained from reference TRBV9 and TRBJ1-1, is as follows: DSGVTQTPKHLITATGQRVTLRCSPRSGDLSVYWYQQSLDQGLQFLIQYYNGEERAKGNILERFSAQQFPDLHSELNLSSLELGDSALYFCASSVVPGSGTEAFFGQGTRLTVV.